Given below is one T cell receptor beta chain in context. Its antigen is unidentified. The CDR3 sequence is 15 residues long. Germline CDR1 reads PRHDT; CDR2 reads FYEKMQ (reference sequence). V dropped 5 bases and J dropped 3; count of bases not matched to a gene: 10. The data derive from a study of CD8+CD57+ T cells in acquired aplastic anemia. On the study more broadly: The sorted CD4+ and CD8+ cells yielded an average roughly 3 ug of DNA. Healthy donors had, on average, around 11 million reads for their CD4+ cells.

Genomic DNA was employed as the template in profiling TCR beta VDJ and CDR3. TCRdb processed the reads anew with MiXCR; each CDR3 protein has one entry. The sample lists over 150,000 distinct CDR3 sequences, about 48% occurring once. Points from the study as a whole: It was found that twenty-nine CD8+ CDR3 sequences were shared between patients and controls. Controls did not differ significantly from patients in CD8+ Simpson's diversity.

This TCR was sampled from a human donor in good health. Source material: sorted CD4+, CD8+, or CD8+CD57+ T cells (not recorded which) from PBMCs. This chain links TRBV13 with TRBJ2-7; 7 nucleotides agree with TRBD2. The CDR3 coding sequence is TGTGCCAGCAGCCCTGAGGGAGCGGGGCTCTACGAGCAGTACTTC. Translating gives CASSPEGAGLYEQYF. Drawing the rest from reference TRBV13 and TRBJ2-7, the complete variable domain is AAGVIQSPRHLIKEKRETATLKCYPIPRHDTVYWYQQGPGQDPQFLISFYEKMQSDKGSIPDRFSAQQFSDYHSELNMSSLELGDSALYFCASSPEGAGLYEQYFGPGTRLTVT.